What follows is one T cell receptor beta chain and its context. The antigen is not known. The entry originates in a study of T cell responses to AZD1222 COVID-19 vaccine. Study findings and constraints: After two AZD1222 doses, spike-specific TCR breadth and depth rose versus day 0. At baseline, seropositivity was found in only a handful of AZD1222 recipients. CD4 TCRs associated with vaccination spanned spike, dominating at 160-218 and 743-854.

Measured with immunoSEQ multiplex PCR; TCRdb has only the in-frame clones, and not every one. Of just under 150,000 clones listed, approximately 90% are singletons. Trimming cost V 3 bases and J 3 bases, with 6 bases left between them. Germline V gene data show CDR1 as KGHSH and CDR2 as LQKENI. The CDR3 spans 12 residues. The sequence was obtained from an adult who received the AZD1222 COVID-19 vaccine. The J gene is TRBJ2-7, the V gene TRBV18, with D perhaps matching TRBD2 (5 bases). The material was peripheral blood, obtained 28 days after the second AZD1222 dose. CDR3 in amino acids: CASSPGDYEQYF. The CDR3, as DNA: TGTGCCAGCTCACCCGGGGACTACGAGCAGTACTTC.